This TCR beta chain originates from a study of cytomegalovirus exposure and HLA in healthy donors. Study conclusions and caveats: The authors considered a cluster of highly shared sequence variants likely to be a sequencing artifact.

The CDR3 contains 15 residues. CDR1 MGHDK and CDR2 SYGVNS come from the germline V gene. Trimming took 4 bases from V and 5 from J; bases not matched to a gene: 9. PCR used 60 Vbeta primers and 13 Jbeta primers. This table comes from immunoSEQ multiplex PCR, and its TCRdb copy is limited to in-frame clones, with some not included. The sample has some 83,000 clones. Comments on this clone: Its antigen is unknown.

The TCR sequence derives from a woman aged 25 to 39 in good health and CMV-seronegative. The chain has TRBV25-1 and TRBJ2-7, with TRBD1 identical over 9 bases. Sequencing was performed on PBMCs. CDR3 in DNA: TGTGCCAGCAGTGGCGCCGGGACAGGGAGGAACGAGCAGTACTTC. It is translated as CASSGAGTGRNEQYF.